The sequence of this TCR beta chain was determined in a study of Ad26.COV2.S vaccination and SARS-CoV-2 variants. Germline V CDR1 and CDR2: MGHRA, YSYEKL. The CDR3 totals 15 residues. After removal of 1 base from V and 4 bases from J, the junction contained 6 bases not matched to a gene. Some clones are missing from TCRdb's copy, which holds only in-frame ones; the method was immunoSEQ multiplex PCR. The table lists approximately 360,000 clones, 83% of them singletons. Treatment described: roughly 18 received Ad26.COV2.S at low or high dose, single or two shots; roughly five received placebo; per-sample allocation not given. Repertoires come from day 63 after the first vaccine or placebo injection.

The source is a person between 18 and 59 years old who received the Ad26.COV2.S COVID-19 vaccine or a placebo. The sample here was peripheral blood, taken in a trial of Ad26.COV2.S vaccine versus placebo. J is TRBJ2-7 and V is TRBV4-1, with 8 bases fitting TRBD2. CDR3 coding DNA: TGCGCCAGCAGCCAAGCGGGGGGGCAGGGGTACGAGCAGTACTTC. Its translation: CASSQAGGQGYEQYF.